A single sample gave rise to the 2 T cell receptor beta chains below, sequenced in a study of blood T cell repertoires in COVID-19. Sequenced by immunoSEQ multiplex PCR; TCRdb stores in-frame clones only, minus some. The sample lists under 300,000 clones, around 79% occurring once. Specimen: peripheral blood. Source of these receptors: a woman of 80 years or more with acute or convalescent COVID-19.

This clone was picked up many times. At one of its ends the junction is not consistent with the germline gene, which may arise from a read error. V gene TRBV23-1 combines with J gene TRBJ1-1, with TRBD1 identical over 7 bases. TRBV23-1 is annotated as an ORF whose role is uncertain. This CDR3 region has 16 residues. The CDR3 region is CASSHIDRARNAEAFF. The CDR3 DNA is TGCGCCAGCAGTCACATCGACAGGGCCCGGAACGCTGAAGCTTTCTTT.

This clone was seen a handful of times. This chain links TRBV19 with TRBJ1-5; 7 bases map to TRBD1. The length of the CDR3 is 16 residues. Germline V gene lookup returns CDR1 LNHDA and CDR2 SQIVND (reference sequence). Losses at the gene ends were 2 bases for V and 4 bases for J; bases not matched to a gene: 8. The CDR3 nucleotides read TGTGCCAGTAGTATAAGAGGACTACAGGGGAATCAGCCCCAGCATTTT. Amino acid sequence: CASSIRGLQGNQPQHF.